The 2 T cell receptor beta chains reported below all come from one sample, sequenced in a study of lymphopenia after photon versus proton radiotherapy. Assay used: immunoSEQ multiplex PCR; TCRdb lists only in-frame clones, some missing. Of over 4,500 clones in the sample, about nine tenths were seen once. The sample was peripheral blood, taken from a patient treated with photon-based radiotherapy. All receptors derive from a man older than 75 with cholangiocarcinoma.

The rearrangement links TRBV4-1 to TRBJ1-2; TRBD1 is a possible D gene (6 bases). Trimming shortened V by 6 bases and J by 4 bases, and 15 bases separated the two germline ends. The CDR3 runs to 14 residues. Germline CDR1 and CDR2: MGHRA and YSYEKL. The CDR3 coding sequence is TGCGCCAGCAGTCCTACAGGGCACGGCTATGGCTACACCTTC. Encoded protein: CASSPTGHGYGYTF.

This CDR3 is CASSLELAGAETQYF. For the CDR3, the DNA is TGTGCCAGCAGCTTAGAGCTAGCGGGGGCTGAGACCCAGTACTTC. The chain recombines TRBV7-2 with TRBJ2-5; 10 bases align to TRBD2. The CDR3 spans 15 residues. The J segment lost 5 bases and the V segment lost 1 base, leaving 4 bases of the junction unmatched. CDR1 is SGHTA, CDR2 FQGNSA, per germline. The whole variable domain, filled in from reference TRBV7-2 and TRBJ2-5, reads GAGVSQSPSNKVTEKGKDVELRCDPISGHTALYWYRQSLGQGLEFLIYFQGNSAPDKSGLPSDRFSAERTGGSVSTLTIQRTQQEDSAVYLCASSLELAGAETQYFGPGTRLLVL.